This paragraph reports one T cell receptor (beta chain). Only in-frame clones appear in the TCRdb table, and some are missing; sequencing was by immunoSEQ multiplex PCR. The data contain almost 400,000 clones, 85% to 90% of them singletons. This sample is part of a study of blood T cell repertoires in COVID-19. Whole-study context: Donors in the United States, Italy and Spain gave samples during acute or convalescent COVID-19. From T cells, B-cell-depleted T cells, or PBMCs came the material, which was cDNA or gDNA.

The germline V gene has CDR1 SNHLY and CDR2 FYNNEI. J was trimmed by 5 bases and V by 7 bases; bases with no gene match: 8. The CDR3 is 14 residues long. In terms of age and location, participants ranged from about 18 to 95 years and lived in 24 US areas. Categorization into cohorts depended on clinical history that participants reported. Source material: PBMCs or T cells enriched from blood (not recorded which). V gene TRBV2 combines with J gene TRBJ1-5; 7 nucleotides match TRBD1. This TCR was sampled from a young woman who had recovered from COVID-19. CDR3 sequence reads: CASKATGPDQPQHF. CDR3 in DNA: TGTGCCAGCAAGGCGACAGGGCCGGATCAGCCCCAGCATTTT.